Listed below are T cell receptor beta chains from one sample, sequenced in a study of CD8 T cells in Susac syndrome. MiXCR was run by TCRdb on the immunoSEQ multiplex PCR reads, yielding one entry per CDR3 protein. Counted here are tens of thousands of distinct CDR3 sequences, around 90% occurring once; the ten biggest clones make up 0.5% to 0.65%. The sequencing input was CD8+ T cells from PBMCs. These receptor sequences come from a human donor with multiple sclerosis. Each CDR3 is given without its conserved first and last residue.

>TRBV18
ASSPGAGGTYEQY
>TRBV12-3/TRBV12-4
ASSPSSLGELF
>TRBV7-8
ASSAQGKGNQPQH
>TRBV27
ASLWGGEQF
>TRBV27
ASSPTSAQETQY
>TRBV6-1
ASSPGTFYEQY
>TRBV3-1
ASSQVLNNQPQH
>TRBV4-3
ASSQDRRGDTQY
>TRBV28
ASSPSRLGETQY
>TRBV11-2
ASSLGLTSGAYNEQF
>TRBV11-2
ATCIFSGSTHNEQF
>TRBV9
ASSLTGETNYGYT
>TRBV20-1
SADFDNSNQPQH
>TRBV19
ASSTTGAYEQY
>TRBV3-1
ASSPLRNSEAF
>TRBV5-4
ASSPFGGREHNEQF
>TRBV20-1
SARLAGANEQF
>TRBV6-6
ASSYSTASGEITQY
>TRBV7-2
ASSNLAGFYEQY
>TRBV28
ASSLWSRGLDTQY
>TRBV13
ASSLYQQARETQY
>TRBV12-3/TRBV12-4
ASLTSRVYNEQF
>TRBV10-3
AISEKRVTGELF
>TRBV27
ASSFGGVTGELF
>TRBV20-1
SARRDTYNEQF